The clone carrying this TCR beta chain was seen at least ten times. The data were obtained in a study of T-cell memory formation after mild COVID-19. 5'RACE with constant-segment primers yielded barcoded, UMI-tagged TCR alpha and TCR beta cDNA libraries. Each CDR3 protein gets one entry after TCRdb re-called the 5' RACE reads with MiXCR. This table holds under 300,000 distinct CDR3 sequences, 7% to 10% found once. The TCR was taken from a man aged 18 to 29 who had mild COVID-19 (a few samples of this study predate the infection). Cell type and time point are not known. Sequenced: PBMCs or a T cell subset sorted from them (not recorded which).

The CDR3 region is CATSDTDGGTNTGELFF. The CDR3 coding sequence is TGTGCCACCAGTGATACAGACGGGGGGACGAACACCGGGGAGCTGTTTTTT. The chain is built from TRBV24-1 and TRBJ2-2; 7 bases match TRBD2. J lost 0 bases, V lost 3 bases, and 6 bases had no gene match. The CDR3 length is 17 residues. Germline lookup yields CDR1 KGHDR and CDR2 SFDVKD.